The following is a T cell receptor (beta chain) sequence with its context. These data belong to a study of blood T cell repertoires in COVID-19. Study processing details: Researchers report that nucleated cell counts were estimated from reference gene primer amplification. Data came from immunoSEQ multiplex PCR; TCRdb stores just in-frame clones and leaves some out. V, J and clone size are taken as reported in that table, and D and trimming were inferred from the DNA itself. The table has 150,000 to 200,000 clones, just under 80% seen once. The CDR3 has 15 residues. V was shortened by 6 bases and J by 2 bases, with 14 bases between the two germline ends. Germline CDR1 SGHVS, CDR2 FQNEAQ.

The sequence was collected from a woman at least 80 years old with active or convalescent COVID-19. The chain carries TRBV7-8 and TRBJ1-5, with a possible D match to TRBD1 (5 bases). Sequenced input: peripheral blood. The CDR3 is CASSQNEGGNQPQHF. In DNA form, the CDR3 reads TGTGCCAGCAGTCAAAACGAAGGGGGCAATCAGCCCCAGCATTTT.